The 8 T cell receptor beta chains in this list originate from one sample, sequenced in a study of blood T cell repertoires in COVID-19. TCRdb keeps only in-frame clones here, not all; method: immunoSEQ multiplex PCR. The sample has 200,000 to 250,000 clones; around 86% are singletons. Sequencing was done on a sample of peripheral blood. The origin of the receptors is a man aged 30 to 39 who had recovered from COVID-19.

This chain joins TRBV14 and TRBJ2-7; D might be TRBD1 (6 bases). CDR3 length equals 10 residues. The germline V gene encodes CDR1 SGHDN and CDR2 FVKESK. CDR3 coding DNA: TGTGGGACAGATAGGTACGAGCAGTACTTC. It is translated as CGTDRYEQYF.

The chain employs TRBV11-3 and TRBJ2-7, with D possibly matching TRBD1 (5 bases). This CDR3 contains 13 residues. The germline V and J ends were trimmed by 3 bases and 3 bases, with 9 bases remaining between them. Looked up from germline, CDR1 is SGHNT and CDR2 is YENEEA. This chain's CDR3 is CASSFGRDYEQYF. In nucleotides, the CDR3 is TGTGCCAGCAGCTTCGGCAGGGACTACGAGCAGTACTTC.

The rearrangement uses TRBV5-1 and TRBJ2-2, with D unresolved. The germline V and J ends were trimmed by 1 base and 7 bases, with 17 bases remaining between them. Germline V gene lookup returns CDR1 SGHRS and CDR2 YFSETQ. This CDR3 is built from 16 residues. Here the CDR3 DNA reads TGCGCCAGCAGCTTGAAGGCGGAGACTCAAGGCGGGGAGCTGTTTTTT. It specifies CASSLKAETQGGELFF.

This chain links TRBV3-1 (or the pseudogene TRBV3-2) with TRBJ2-1, with TRBD2 matching 8 bases. CDR3 size: 13 residues. After removal of 10 bases from V and 8 bases from J, the junction contained 10 bases not matched to a gene. CDR1 is LGHDT and CDR2 is YNNKEL in the germline V gene (reference sequence). CDR3 protein: CATTRGGGHEQFF. The CDR3 nucleotides are TGTGCCACCACGAGGGGCGGGGGGCATGAGCAGTTCTTC.

The rearrangement uses TRBV9 and TRBJ2-2, with 8 bases matching TRBD1. With 4 bases clipped from V and 8 bases from J, the junction kept 10 bases outside the gene matches. The CDR3 consists of 15 residues. Germline V gene data show CDR1 as SGDLS and CDR2 as YYNGEE. The CDR3 region has the DNA TGTGCCAGCAGCCCCGGGACAGGCTTGGGGGGGGAGCTGTTTTTT. Residues: CASSPGTGLGGELFF.

The chain links TRBV11-2 to TRBJ2-7; possibly TRBD1 for D (6 bases). V lost 5 bases to trimming and J lost 0 bases, with 14 bases between them. CDR3 length: 15 residues. The germline CDR1 and CDR2 sequences are SGHAT and FQNNGV. The CDR3: CASSQSQGSSYEQYF. In nucleotides, the CDR3 is TGTGCCAGCAGCCAATCCCAGGGGAGCTCCTACGAGCAGTACTTC.

This clone was counted only a few times. The chain recombines TRBV25-1 with TRBJ1-5; D may be TRBD1 (6 bases). CDR3 size: 13 residues. Germline V gene data show CDR1 as MGHDK and CDR2 as SYGVNS. V gave up 4 bases and J gave up 2 bases, with 6 bases separating them. This CDR3 reads CASSAGGNQPQHF. The CDR3 DNA is TGTGCCAGCAGTGCAGGGGGCAATCAGCCCCAGCATTTT.

CDR3 in DNA: TGTGCCAGCATCGGCGGGGATTCACCCCTCCACTTT. It specifies CASIGGDSPLHF. The genes are TRBV6-5 and TRBJ1-6; D remains ambiguous. The V end lost 7 bases, the J end lost 8 bases, and 9 bases lay between the germline ends. This CDR3 is 12 amino acids long. The germline V gene encodes CDR1 MNHEY and CDR2 SVGAGI.